Listed below are T cell receptor beta chains from one sample, sequenced in a study of blood T cell repertoires in COVID-19. The data were produced by immunoSEQ multiplex PCR, yet TCRdb's version contains in-frame clones alone and is incomplete. The sample carries 250,000 to 350,000 clones, about nine tenths recorded once. Sequenced sample: peripheral blood. These receptors came from a woman aged 60 to 75 with acute or convalescent COVID-19. CDR3s include the opening cysteine and the closing phenylalanine or tryptophan. Each record gives: V gene, J gene, clone size, D gene, CDR3 length, CDR3 protein, CDR3 DNA. D genes are given only for firm matches. A clone size is listed for some rows: how often the clone was seen (once, few, many), or a class if it is expanded.

V gene: TRBV12-3/TRBV12-4
J gene: TRBJ2-1
clone size: NA
D gene: NA
CDR3 length: 11
CDR3 protein: CASSLSRDQFF
CDR3 DNA: TGTGCCAGCAGTTTATCCAGGGATCAGTTCTTC

V gene: TRBV5-6
J gene: TRBJ1-2
clone size: few
D gene: TRBD1
CDR3 length: 14
CDR3 protein: CASRSTGEEGGYTF
CDR3 DNA: TGTGCCAGCAGATCTACAGGGGAGGAAGGGGGCTACACCTTC

V gene: TRBV14
J gene: TRBJ2-3
clone size: NA
D gene: TRBD2
CDR3 length: 15
CDR3 protein: CASSPTSGHTDTQYF
CDR3 DNA: TGTGCCAGCAGTCCGACTAGCGGCCACACAGATACGCAGTATTTT

V gene: TRBV6-4
J gene: TRBJ2-3
clone size: once
D gene: TRBD2
CDR3 length: 16
CDR3 protein: CASSLTSGASTDTQYF
CDR3 DNA: TGTGCCAGCAGCCTGACTAGCGGGGCGAGCACAGATACGCAGTATTTT

V gene: TRBV18
J gene: TRBJ2-2
clone size: few
D gene: NA
CDR3 length: 16
CDR3 protein: CASSPTIHVGTGELFF
CDR3 DNA: TGTGCCAGCTCACCAACTATCCATGTTGGAACCGGGGAGCTGTTTTTT

V gene: TRBV19
J gene: TRBJ2-1
clone size: NA
D gene: NA
CDR3 length: 15
CDR3 protein: CASSIHLPGLSEQFF
CDR3 DNA: TGTGCCAGTAGTATACACTTGCCGGGACTCAGTGAGCAGTTCTTC

V gene: TRBV7-3
J gene: TRBJ1-1
clone size: NA
D gene: TRBD1
CDR3 length: 15
CDR3 protein: CASSLSGGVDTEAFF
CDR3 DNA: TGTGCCAGCAGCTTATCAGGGGGCGTGGACACTGAAGCTTTCTTT

V gene: TRBV20-1
J gene: TRBJ1-1
clone size: few
D gene: TRBD1
CDR3 length: 14
CDR3 protein: CSASAQGGTTEAFF
CDR3 DNA: TGCAGTGCTAGTGCACAGGGGGGGACCACTGAAGCTTTCTTT

V gene: TRBV15
J gene: TRBJ2-3
clone size: NA
D gene: NA
CDR3 length: 19
CDR3 protein: CATSREGAGAVLSTDTQYF
CDR3 DNA: TGTGCCACCAGCAGAGAGGGGGCGGGGGCCGTTCTCAGCACAGATACGCAGTATTTT

V gene: TRBV7-8
J gene: TRBJ1-2
clone size: NA
D gene: NA
CDR3 length: 14
CDR3 protein: CASSLARGGYGYTF
CDR3 DNA: TGTGCCAGCAGCTTAGCGAGGGGAGGCTATGGCTACACCTTC

V gene: TRBV30
J gene: TRBJ2-7
clone size: NA
D gene: TRBD1
CDR3 length: 15
CDR3 protein: CAWRDRDRVGLEQYF
CDR3 DNA: TGTGCCTGGAGGGACCGGGACAGGGTTGGCCTTGAGCAGTACTTC

V gene: TRBV6-2/TRBV6-3
J gene: TRBJ1-5
clone size: NA
D gene: NA
CDR3 length: 14
CDR3 protein: CASSYRQGGQPQHF
CDR3 DNA: TGTGCCAGCAGTTACAGGCAGGGCGGTCAGCCCCAGCATTTT

V gene: TRBV4-3
J gene: TRBJ1-1
clone size: NA
D gene: NA
CDR3 length: 14
CDR3 protein: CASSQGQVVGEAFF
CDR3 DNA: TGCGCCAGCAGCCAAGGACAGGTTGTTGGTGAAGCTTTCTTT

V gene: TRBV11-1
J gene: TRBJ2-7
clone size: NA
D gene: NA
CDR3 length: 14
CDR3 protein: CASSLWRDSYEQYF
CDR3 DNA: TGTGCCAGCAGCTTATGGCGGGATTCCTACGAGCAGTACTTC

V gene: TRBV6-5
J gene: TRBJ2-3
clone size: NA
D gene: TRBD1
CDR3 length: 15
CDR3 protein: CASSYTGGGTDTQYF
CDR3 DNA: TGTGCCAGCAGTTACACAGGGGGCGGCACAGATACGCAGTATTTT

V gene: TRBV4-3
J gene: TRBJ1-2
clone size: NA
D gene: TRBD1
CDR3 length: 13
CDR3 protein: CASSQDRNYGYTF
CDR3 DNA: TGCGCCAGCAGCCAGGACAGGAACTATGGCTACACCTTC

V gene: TRBV24-1
J gene: TRBJ2-1
clone size: once
D gene: TRBD2
CDR3 length: 14
CDR3 protein: CASNEGLASNEQFF
CDR3 DNA: TGTGCCAGCAACGAAGGACTAGCGAGCAATGAGCAGTTCTTC

V gene: TRBV28
J gene: TRBJ1-4
clone size: once
D gene: TRBD1
CDR3 length: 17
CDR3 protein: CASSSNLRTGTGEKLFF
CDR3 DNA: TGTGCCAGCAGTTCCAACCTTCGGACAGGGACTGGTGAAAAACTGTTTTTT

V gene: TRBV5-1
J gene: TRBJ1-2
clone size: NA
D gene: NA
CDR3 length: 13
CDR3 protein: CASSLAGSYGYTF
CDR3 DNA: TGCGCCAGCAGCTTGGCGGGGAGCTATGGCTACACCTTC

V gene: TRBV4-3
J gene: TRBJ2-1
clone size: NA
D gene: NA
CDR3 length: 14
CDR3 protein: CASSQAEGYNEQFF
CDR3 DNA: TGCGCCAGCAGCCAGGCCGAGGGCTACAATGAGCAGTTCTTC

V gene: TRBV15
J gene: TRBJ1-2
clone size: NA
D gene: NA
CDR3 length: 15
CDR3 protein: CATSEGGAGSYGYTF
CDR3 DNA: TGTGCCACCAGCGAAGGGGGGGCAGGCTCTTATGGCTACACCTTC

V gene: TRBV5-6
J gene: TRBJ2-7
clone size: once
D gene: NA
CDR3 length: 13
CDR3 protein: CASSLDRTYEQYF
CDR3 DNA: TGTGCCAGCAGCTTGGACAGGACCTACGAGCAGTACTTC

V gene: TRBV5-1
J gene: TRBJ1-1
clone size: NA
D gene: NA
CDR3 length: 16
CDR3 protein: CASSKAQGRVNTEAFF
CDR3 DNA: TGCGCCAGCAGCAAAGCACAGGGAAGGGTGAACACTGAAGCTTTCTTT

V gene: TRBV15
J gene: TRBJ1-2
clone size: NA
D gene: TRBD1
CDR3 length: 14
CDR3 protein: CATSRDRGLGGYTF
CDR3 DNA: TGTGCCACCAGCAGGGACAGGGGATTGGGCGGCTATACCTTC

V gene: TRBV4-1
J gene: TRBJ1-1
clone size: NA
D gene: NA
CDR3 length: 16
CDR3 protein: CASSQESGLWRTEAFF
CDR3 DNA: TGCGCCAGCAGCCAAGAAAGTGGACTCTGGAGAACTGAAGCTTTCTTT

V gene: TRBV4-1
J gene: TRBJ1-3
clone size: NA
D gene: NA
CDR3 length: 15
CDR3 protein: CASSQIWSSGNTIYF
CDR3 DNA: TGCGCCAGCAGCCAAATCTGGAGTTCTGGGAACACCATATATTTT

V gene: TRBV6-5
J gene: TRBJ2-5
clone size: NA
D gene: TRBD1
CDR3 length: 15
CDR3 protein: CASSPLQGVQETQYF
CDR3 DNA: TGTGCCAGCAGCCCCCTACAGGGGGTGCAAGAGACCCAGTACTTC

V gene: TRBV19
J gene: TRBJ1-2
clone size: NA
D gene: TRBD1
CDR3 length: 14
CDR3 protein: CASSIATGSYGYTF
CDR3 DNA: TGTGCCAGTAGTATCGCGACAGGGAGCTATGGCTACACCTTC

V gene: TRBV11-1
J gene: TRBJ1-2
clone size: NA
D gene: TRBD1
CDR3 length: 14
CDR3 protein: CASSSRDRGGGYTF
CDR3 DNA: TGTGCCAGCAGCTCGAGAGACAGGGGCGGTGGCTACACCTTC

V gene: TRBV29-1
J gene: TRBJ2-5
clone size: NA
D gene: TRBD1
CDR3 length: 12
CDR3 protein: CSAGQPQETQYF
CDR3 DNA: TGCAGCGCGGGACAGCCGCAAGAGACCCAGTACTTC

V gene: TRBV5-4
J gene: TRBJ1-1
clone size: once
D gene: TRBD1
CDR3 length: 14
CDR3 protein: CASSLADRGSEAFF
CDR3 DNA: TGTGCCAGCAGCTTGGCCGACAGGGGGTCTGAAGCTTTCTTT

V gene: TRBV6-5
J gene: TRBJ2-7
clone size: NA
D gene: TRBD2
CDR3 length: 14
CDR3 protein: CASSHSGGNYEQYF
CDR3 DNA: TGTGCCAGCAGTCATAGCGGGGGAAACTACGAGCAGTACTTC

V gene: TRBV12-3/TRBV12-4
J gene: TRBJ1-1
clone size: NA
D gene: NA
CDR3 length: 12
CDR3 protein: CASSLGGGEAFF
CDR3 DNA: TGTGCCAGCAGTTTAGGAGGTGGTGAAGCTTTCTTT

V gene: TRBV2
J gene: TRBJ1-2
clone size: NA
D gene: NA
CDR3 length: 14
CDR3 protein: CASSVQMANYGYTF
CDR3 DNA: TGTGCCAGCAGTGTGCAGATGGCTAACTATGGCTACACCTTC

V gene: TRBV4-1
J gene: TRBJ1-1
clone size: once
D gene: NA
CDR3 length: 14
CDR3 protein: CASSQRQENTEAFF
CDR3 DNA: TGCGCCAGCAGCCAAAGACAGGAGAACACTGAAGCTTTCTTT

V gene: TRBV20-1
J gene: TRBJ2-5
clone size: once
D gene: TRBD2
CDR3 length: 16
CDR3 protein: CSASYRGLAGVETQYF
CDR3 DNA: TGCAGTGCTAGTTACAGGGGACTAGCGGGAGTGGAGACCCAGTACTTC

V gene: TRBV28
J gene: TRBJ2-4
clone size: NA
D gene: NA
CDR3 length: 15
CDR3 protein: CASSLYTVAKNIQYF
CDR3 DNA: TGTGCCAGCAGTTTATATACGGTAGCCAAAAACATTCAGTACTTC

V gene: TRBV6-5
J gene: TRBJ1-4
clone size: NA
D gene: NA
CDR3 length: 13
CDR3 protein: CASSGKPNEKLFF
CDR3 DNA: TGTGCCAGCAGCGGGAAGCCTAATGAAAAACTGTTTTTT

V gene: TRBV2
J gene: TRBJ1-1
clone size: NA
D gene: TRBD1
CDR3 length: 13
CDR3 protein: CASSGQGATEAFF
CDR3 DNA: TGTGCCAGCAGTGGACAGGGTGCCACTGAAGCTTTCTTT

V gene: TRBV19
J gene: TRBJ2-7
clone size: NA
D gene: NA
CDR3 length: 14
CDR3 protein: CASSFAGETYEQYF
CDR3 DNA: TGTGCCAGTAGTTTCGCAGGGGAGACCTACGAGCAGTACTTC

V gene: TRBV6-6
J gene: TRBJ1-1
clone size: NA
D gene: NA
CDR3 length: 14
CDR3 protein: CASSYLTGGTEAFF
CDR3 DNA: TGTGCCAGCAGTTACTTGACAGGTGGGACTGAAGCTTTCTTT

V gene: TRBV5-4
J gene: TRBJ2-1
clone size: NA
D gene: TRBD1
CDR3 length: 16
CDR3 protein: CASSLGGTGVSNEQFF
CDR3 DNA: TGTGCCAGCAGCTTGGGTGGGACAGGGGTTTCCAATGAGCAGTTCTTC

V gene: TRBV27
J gene: TRBJ1-5
clone size: NA
D gene: TRBD1
CDR3 length: 15
CDR3 protein: CASSLEGARNQPQHF
CDR3 DNA: TGTGCCAGCAGTTTAGAGGGGGCTCGTAATCAGCCCCAGCATTTT

V gene: TRBV27
J gene: TRBJ2-2
clone size: NA
D gene: TRBD1
CDR3 length: 16
CDR3 protein: CASSPLTGVDTGELFF
CDR3 DNA: TGTGCCAGCAGTCCGCTAACAGGGGTTGACACCGGGGAGCTGTTTTTT

V gene: TRBV6-6
J gene: TRBJ2-7
clone size: once
D gene: TRBD1
CDR3 length: 14
CDR3 protein: CASSPGTGWSEQYF
CDR3 DNA: TGTGCCAGCAGTCCCGGGACAGGGTGGTCCGAGCAGTACTTC

V gene: TRBV5-6
J gene: TRBJ1-5
clone size: NA
D gene: TRBD1
CDR3 length: 16
CDR3 protein: CASSLRTGFSNQPQHF
CDR3 DNA: TGTGCCAGCAGCCTCCGGACAGGCTTCAGCAATCAGCCCCAGCATTTT

V gene: TRBV30
J gene: TRBJ1-2
clone size: NA
D gene: TRBD1
CDR3 length: 13
CDR3 protein: CAWKTGGWYGYTF
CDR3 DNA: TGTGCCTGGAAGACAGGGGGCTGGTATGGCTACACCTTC

V gene: TRBV6-2/TRBV6-3
J gene: TRBJ1-1
clone size: NA
D gene: NA
CDR3 length: 14
CDR3 protein: CASSLQEMYTEAFF
CDR3 DNA: TGTGCCAGCAGTCTACAGGAGATGTACACTGAAGCTTTCTTT

V gene: TRBV6-5
J gene: TRBJ1-5
clone size: once
D gene: NA
CDR3 length: 14
CDR3 protein: CASSASGGDQPQHF
CDR3 DNA: TGTGCCAGCAGCGCCAGCGGGGGGGATCAGCCCCAGCATTTT

V gene: TRBV5-6
J gene: TRBJ2-5
clone size: NA
D gene: TRBD2
CDR3 length: 16
CDR3 protein: CASSLGLAGGLETQYF
CDR3 DNA: TGTGCCAGCAGCTTGGGACTAGCGGGCGGGTTGGAGACCCAGTACTTC

V gene: TRBV4-3
J gene: TRBJ2-5
clone size: NA
D gene: NA
CDR3 length: 16
CDR3 protein: CASSQGHDRLQETQYF
CDR3 DNA: TGCGCCAGCAGCCAAGGTCACGACAGGTTACAAGAGACCCAGTACTTC

V gene: TRBV25-1
J gene: TRBJ1-1
clone size: NA
D gene: NA
CDR3 length: 13
CDR3 protein: CASSPPQFTEAFF
CDR3 DNA: TGTGCCAGCAGTCCCCCACAGTTCACTGAAGCTTTCTTT

V gene: TRBV5-1
J gene: TRBJ2-3
clone size: NA
D gene: NA
CDR3 length: 14
CDR3 protein: CASSPGFGTDTQYF
CDR3 DNA: TGCGCCAGCAGCCCAGGGTTTGGAACAGATACGCAGTATTTT